The 12 T cell receptor beta chains presented below share a single source sample, sequenced in a study of blood T cells in healthy people across ages. Together with a sample-barcoded 5' primer, a J-beta primer mix was included in a second PCR lasting about 6 to 12 cycles. Each CDR3 protein is one row after TCRdb ran MiXCR on the 5' RACE reads. This table has hundreds of thousands of distinct CDR3 sequences, around 32% appearing once. Sequencing used blood. The receptors come from a woman over 75 in good health.

Turning to this clonotype: A single base separates this from a much larger clone, so it may be a read error. V gene TRBV7-9 combines with J gene TRBJ2-1; D remains ambiguous. The V gene's germline CDR1 is SEHNR and CDR2 FQNEAQ (reference sequence). V shed 3 bases and J shed 13 bases, with 19 bases lying between them. The CDR3 contains 14 residues. The CDR3 is CASSLGTSQETQFF. The CDR3 nucleotides are TGTGCCAGCAGCTTGGGTACTTCTCAAGAGACCCAGTTCTTC.

The CDR3 DNA reads TGTGCCTGGAGTTTCCCGGGACAGGGGGGGACTAATGAAAAACTGTTTTTT. It encodes CAWSFPGQGGTNEKLFF. The chain recombines TRBV30 with TRBJ1-4; 11 nucleotides line up with TRBD1. The germline V gene has CDR1 GTSNPN and CDR2 SVGIG (reference sequence). The V gene end was trimmed by 2 bases and the J gene end by 2 bases; junction bases not matched to a gene: 7. CDR3 length: 17 amino acids.

The table lists this clonotype with a few counts. CDR3 region: CASRTGVGQPQHF. CDR3 nucleotide sequence: TGTGCCAGCCGTACAGGGGTTGGTCAGCCCCAGCATTTT. The genes are TRBV6-6 and TRBJ1-5; 7 positions match TRBD1. CDR1 MNHNY and CDR2 SVGAGI come from the germline V gene (reference sequence). The CDR3 runs to 13 residues. V shed 8 bases, J shed 6 bases, and the junction held 7 bases outside the gene matches.

This clonotype has a handful of counts. The chain uses TRBV2 and TRBJ2-7, with TRBD2 matching 11 bases. This CDR3 spans 17 amino acids. Germline loops: CDR1 SNHLY, CDR2 FYNNEI. The J segment lost 5 bases and the V segment lost 8 bases, leaving 17 bases of the junction unmatched. The CDR3 is CASCRWETSGKDDEQYF. The CDR3 coding sequence is TGTGCCAGCTGTCGCTGGGAGACTAGCGGGAAGGACGACGAGCAGTACTTC.

CDR3 loop: CASSQTSGGVYNGQFF. CDR3 DNA sequence: TGCGCCAGCAGCCAGACTAGCGGGGGGGTGTACAATGGACAGTTCTTC. The gene calls are TRBV5-1 and TRBJ2-1; 14 bases align to TRBD2. The CDR3 totals 16 residues. Germline loops: CDR1 SGHRS, CDR2 YFSETQ. Trimming removed 4 bases from V and 13 bases from J; junction bases left unmatched: 13.

With respect to this clonotype: Germline is not matched at one junction end, which may reflect a read error. V usage is TRBV5-6 and J usage is TRBJ2-2, with D perhaps given as TRBD1 or TRBD2 (5 bases each). CDR1 is SGHDT and CDR2 is YYEEEE in the germline V gene. This CDR3 has 16 amino acids. CDR3 region: CASSLVDRASTGERFF. As DNA, the CDR3 is TGTGCCAGCAGCTTGGTTGACAGAGCAAGCACCGGGGAGCGGTTTTTT. The variable domain in full, with the rest retrieved from reference TRBV5-6 and TRBJ2-2, is DAGVTQSPTHLIKTRGQQVTLRCSPKSGHDTVSWYQQALGQGPQFIFQYYEEEERQRGNFPDRFSGHQFPNYSSELNVNALLLGDSALYLCASSLVDRASTGERFFGEGSRLTVL.

The chain joins TRBV20-1 to TRBJ2-5; D uncertain. V lost 4 bases to trimming and J lost 11 bases, with 23 bases between them. The CDR3 sequence is 14 residues long. Germline V gene data show CDR1 as DFQATT and CDR2 as SNEGSKA (reference sequence). CDR3 residues: CSAKRSATSQGQYF. DNA for the CDR3: TGCAGTGCTAAGCGCAGCGCAACTTCTCAAGGGCAGTACTTC.

V and J are TRBV9 and TRBJ2-2; 11 nucleotides line up with TRBD2. V trimming: 0 bases; J trimming: 4 bases; junction bases outside the gene matches: 17. The CDR3 spans 21 residues. Per the germline V gene, CDR1 is SGDLS and CDR2 is YYNGEE. The CDR3 DNA reads as TGTGCCAGCAGCGTAGCGGAGGGACGTAGGGGGACTAGCGGCTTCACCGGGGAGCTGTTTTTT. Translation: CASSVAEGRRGTSGFTGELFF.

This clonotype was recorded many times. This chain links TRBV7-9 with TRBJ1-5; D unclear. This CDR3 contains 14 residues. In germline, CDR1 is SEHNR, CDR2 FQNEAQ (reference sequence). The V gene lost 5 bases and the J gene lost 3 bases, with 11 bases spanning the gap. CDR3 protein: CASSIIGPNQPQHF. As DNA, the CDR3 is TGTGCCAGCAGCATCATAGGCCCCAATCAGCCCCAGCATTTT.

V gene TRBV12-3 or TRBV12-4 combines with J gene TRBJ2-1; 10 bases line up with TRBD2. V lost 5 bases and J lost 3; bases outside the gene matches: 7. This CDR3 is built from 16 residues. The CDR3 DNA follows: TGTGCCAGCAGTACCCCACTAGCGGGGAACTACAATGAGCAGTTCTTC. It codes for CASSTPLAGNYNEQFF.

This clonotype appeared many times. V usage is TRBV9 and J usage is TRBJ2-5; 12 bases line up with TRBD2. The CDR3 has 16 residues. The J segment lost 3 bases and the V segment lost 0 bases, leaving 3 bases of the junction unmatched. The V gene's germline CDR1 is SGDLS and CDR2 YYNGEE. The CDR3 bases are TGTGCCAGCAGCGTAGATCCTAGCGGGGGGGAAGAGACCCAGTACTTC. Translation: CASSVDPSGGEETQYF.

This clonotype was picked up many times. The rearrangement joins TRBV15 to TRBJ2-3, with 10 bases lining up with TRBD2. The CDR3 spans 16 residues. The V and J ends lost 3 bases and 6 bases, in that order; junction bases with no gene match: 9. Germline V gives CDR1 LNHNV, CDR2 YYDKDF (reference sequence). The CDR3 bases are TGTGCCACCAGCAGGGACTTAGCGGGGGGCGGGGATACGCAGTATTTT. As protein: CATSRDLAGGGDTQYF.